This T cell receptor beta chain came from a study of blood T cell repertoires in COVID-19. Study in general: Acute-phase and convalescent COVID-19 samples originated in the United States, Italy and Spain. From T cells, B-cell-depleted T cells, or PBMCs came the material, which was cDNA or gDNA.

This clone was picked up a small number of times. Germline V gene lookup returns CDR1 SGHRS and CDR2 YFSETQ. V lost 0 bases and J lost 0; bases outside the gene matches: 5. This CDR3 is 18 amino acids long. In the study's own analysis: The authors estimated nucleated cell counts from reference gene primer amplification. Assay used: immunoSEQ multiplex PCR; TCRdb lists only in-frame clones, some missing. That table furnishes V, J and clone size, whereas the DNA furnished D and trimming. The data hold some 220,000 clones, with about 78% observed a single time. The receptor comes from a woman between 65 and 79 years old with acute or convalescent COVID-19. The sample comprised peripheral blood. The J gene is TRBJ2-2, the V gene TRBV5-1; 10 bases are a match to TRBD2. The CDR3 sequence is CASSLGLAGGSNTGELFF. DNA for the CDR3: TGCGCCAGCAGCTTGGGCTTAGCGGGGGGATCGAACACCGGGGAGCTGTTTTTT. The full variable domain, completed using reference TRBV5-1 and TRBJ2-2, is KAGVTQTPRYLIKTRGQQVTLSCSPISGHRSVSWYQQTPGQGLQFLFEYFSETQRNKGNFPGRFSGRQFSNSRSEMNVSTLELGDSALYLCASSLGLAGGSNTGELFFGEGSRLTVL.